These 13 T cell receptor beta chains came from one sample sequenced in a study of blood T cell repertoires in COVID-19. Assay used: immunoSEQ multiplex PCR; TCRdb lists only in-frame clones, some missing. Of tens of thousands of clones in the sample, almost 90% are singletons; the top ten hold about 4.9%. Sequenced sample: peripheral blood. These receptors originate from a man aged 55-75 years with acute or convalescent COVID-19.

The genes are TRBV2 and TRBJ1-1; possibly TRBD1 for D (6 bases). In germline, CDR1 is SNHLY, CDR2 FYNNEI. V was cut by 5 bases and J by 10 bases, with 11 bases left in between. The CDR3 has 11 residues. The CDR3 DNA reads TGTGCCAGCAGTCCGGGACATGGAGCTTTCTTT. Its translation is CASSPGHGAFF.

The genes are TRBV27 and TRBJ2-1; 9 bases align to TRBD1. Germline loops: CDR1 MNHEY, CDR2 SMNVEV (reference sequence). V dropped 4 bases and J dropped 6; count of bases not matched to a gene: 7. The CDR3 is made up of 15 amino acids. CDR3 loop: CASSSPGQGINEQFF. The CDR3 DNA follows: TGTGCCAGCAGTTCTCCGGGACAGGGTATCAATGAGCAGTTCTTC.

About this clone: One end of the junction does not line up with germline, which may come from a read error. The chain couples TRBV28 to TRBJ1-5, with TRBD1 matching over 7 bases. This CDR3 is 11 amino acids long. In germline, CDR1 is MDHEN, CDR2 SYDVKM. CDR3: CASSSGQRQHF. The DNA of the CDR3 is TGTGCCAGCAGTTCGGGACAGCGCCAGCATTTT. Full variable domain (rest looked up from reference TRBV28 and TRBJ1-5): DVKVTQSSRYLVKRTGEKVFLECVQDMDHENMFWYRQDPGLGLRLIYFSYDVKMKEKGDIPEGYSVSREKKERFSLILESASTNQTSMYLCASSSGQRQHFGDGTRLSIL.

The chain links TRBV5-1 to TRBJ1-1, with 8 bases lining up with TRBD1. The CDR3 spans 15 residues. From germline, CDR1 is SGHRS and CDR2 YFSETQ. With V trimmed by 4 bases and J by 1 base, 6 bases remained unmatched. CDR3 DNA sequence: TGCGCCAGCAGCGATCAGGGGGCCGGGAACACTGAAGCTTTCTTT. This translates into CASSDQGAGNTEAFF.

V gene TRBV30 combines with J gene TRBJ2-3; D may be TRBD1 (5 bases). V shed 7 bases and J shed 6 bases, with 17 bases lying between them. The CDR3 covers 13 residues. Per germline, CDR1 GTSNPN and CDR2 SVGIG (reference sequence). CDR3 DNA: TGTGCCTCCACCCCTACTCACAGGGATACGCAGTATTTT. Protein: CASTPTHRDTQYF.

The CDR3 bases are TGTGCCAGTAGTATGGGCCCACAGGGAGCTAGCAATCAGCCCCAGCATTTT. Its protein product is CASSMGPQGASNQPQHF. V usage is TRBV19 and J usage is TRBJ1-5; possible D gene TRBD1, 6 bases. The CDR3 has 17 amino acids. The V end was cut by 3 bases, the J end by 0 bases, with 15 bases between. CDR1 is LNHDA and CDR2 is SQIVND in the germline V gene (reference sequence).

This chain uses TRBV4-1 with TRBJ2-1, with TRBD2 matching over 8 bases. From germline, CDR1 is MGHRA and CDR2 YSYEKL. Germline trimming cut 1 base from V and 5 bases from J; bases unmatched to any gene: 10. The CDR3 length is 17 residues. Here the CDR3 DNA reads TGCGCCAGCAGCCAAGGGATGGCGGGAGGAGGAGACAATGAGCAGTTCTTC. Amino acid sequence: CASSQGMAGGGDNEQFF.

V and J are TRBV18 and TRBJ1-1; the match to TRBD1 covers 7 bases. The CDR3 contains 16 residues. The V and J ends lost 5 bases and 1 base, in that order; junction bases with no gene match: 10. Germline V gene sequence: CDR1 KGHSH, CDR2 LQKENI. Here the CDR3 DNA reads TGTGCCAGCTCATTAGGAACCGGGACAGCGAACACTGAAGCTTTCTTT. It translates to CASSLGTGTANTEAFF.

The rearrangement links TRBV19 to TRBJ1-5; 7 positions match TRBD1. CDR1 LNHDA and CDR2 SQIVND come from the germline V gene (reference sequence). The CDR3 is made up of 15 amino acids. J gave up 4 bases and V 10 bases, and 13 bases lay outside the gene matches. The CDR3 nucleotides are TGTGCCACGGGAAAGGGGGCTTTAGGAAATCAGCCCCAGCATTTT. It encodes CATGKGALGNQPQHF.

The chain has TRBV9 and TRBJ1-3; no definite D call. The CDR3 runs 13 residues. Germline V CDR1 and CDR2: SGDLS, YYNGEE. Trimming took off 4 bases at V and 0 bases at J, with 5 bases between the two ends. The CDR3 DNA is TGTGCCAGCAGCTCCAGCTCTGGAAACACCATATATTTT. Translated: CASSSSSGNTIYF.

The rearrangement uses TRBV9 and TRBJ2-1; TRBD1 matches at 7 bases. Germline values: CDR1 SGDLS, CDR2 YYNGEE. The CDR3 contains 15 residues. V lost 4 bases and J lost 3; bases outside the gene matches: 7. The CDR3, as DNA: TGTGCCAGCAGCCCAACAGGGGACAACTACAATGAGCAGTTCTTC. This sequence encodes CASSPTGDNYNEQFF.

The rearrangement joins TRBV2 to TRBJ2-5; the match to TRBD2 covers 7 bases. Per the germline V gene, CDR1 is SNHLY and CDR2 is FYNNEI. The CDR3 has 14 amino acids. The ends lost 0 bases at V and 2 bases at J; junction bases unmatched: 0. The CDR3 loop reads CASSEAGGQETQYF. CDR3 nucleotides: TGTGCCAGCAGTGAAGCGGGAGGGCAAGAGACCCAGTACTTC.

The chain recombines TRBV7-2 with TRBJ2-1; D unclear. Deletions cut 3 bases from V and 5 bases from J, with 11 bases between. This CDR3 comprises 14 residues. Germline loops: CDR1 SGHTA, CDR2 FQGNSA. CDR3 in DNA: TGTGCCAGCAGCTTCCCTAACGCCCACAATGAGCAGTTCTTC. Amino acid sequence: CASSFPNAHNEQFF.